These 14 T cell receptor beta chains came from one sample sequenced in a study of OX40 agonist ivuxolimab in advanced cancers. Libraries were prepared by immunoSEQ multiplex PCR; TCRdb keeps only in-frame clonotypes and omits some of them. The sample contains more than 20,000 clones, about nine tenths of which appear only once. Material: CD4+ or CD8+ T cells sorted from blood, obtained in a trial of the OX40 agonist ivuxolimab. The receptors here all came from an adult with an advanced solid tumor such as melanoma, head and neck, liver or kidney cancer.

This chain connects TRBV30 to TRBJ1-2; D is uncertain. CDR3 length: 18 amino acids. V was pared by 3 bases and J by 0 bases, with 23 bases between. Looked up from germline, CDR1 is GTSNPN and CDR2 is SVGIG (reference sequence). The CDR3 spells CAWREPRGRFVPNYGYTF. The CDR3 nucleotides read TGTGCCTGGAGGGAACCCCGGGGAAGGTTCGTTCCTAACTATGGCTACACCTTC.

The rearrangement joins TRBV29-1 to TRBJ2-7; no clear D. The CDR3 consists of 14 residues. The ends were cut back, 2 bases at V and 0 bases at J, with 11 bases in the middle. The germline gives CDR1 SQVTM, CDR2 ANQGSEA. The CDR3 sequence: CSVELDNRSYEQYF. In DNA, the CDR3 is TGCAGCGTTGAACTCGATAACCGCTCCTACGAGCAGTACTTC.

The chain links TRBV27 to TRBJ1-6; D perhaps matches TRBD1 (5 bases). The V and J ends lost 2 bases and 6 bases respectively, with 8 bases between them. The CDR3 totals 14 residues. Germline V gene sequence: CDR1 MNHEY, CDR2 SMNVEV (reference sequence). The CDR3 spells CASSLRGFNSPLHF. CDR3 nucleotides: TGTGCCAGCAGTTTACGGGGGTTTAATTCACCCCTCCACTTT.

Here the CDR3 DNA reads TGTGCCAGCAGCATCTACAGGGTGGGAAATGAAAAACTGTTTTTT. Its protein is CASSIYRVGNEKLFF. The chain has TRBV5-6 and TRBJ1-4; tentatively, D is TRBD1 (6 bases). CDR3 length equals 15 residues. Trimming pared 4 bases from V and 5 bases from J, leaving 15 bases between. Germline values: CDR1 SGHDT, CDR2 YYEEEE.

This clone was counted once. Here the CDR3 DNA reads TGTGCCAGCAGCCAAGGGGATGCGGGCTACACAGATACGCAGTATTTT. It codes for CASSQGDAGYTDTQYF. This chain connects TRBV14 to TRBJ2-3; a possible D gene is TRBD2 (5 bases). CDR3 size: 16 residues. Germline loops: CDR1 SGHDN, CDR2 FVKESK. Trimming removed 1 base from V and 2 bases from J, with 13 bases in between.

The V and J genes are TRBV4-1 and TRBJ1-2, with a weak D call TRBD1 (6 bases). This CDR3 comprises 16 residues. Germline V CDR1 and CDR2: MGHRA, YSYEKL. The V gene lost 0 bases and the J gene lost 4 bases, with 15 bases spanning the gap. The CDR3 region has the DNA TGCGCCAGCAGCCAAGATGAGGGGGAGGTGGGCTATGGCTACACCTTC. This sequence encodes CASSQDEGEVGYGYTF.

The chain is built from TRBV29-1 and TRBJ1-1; the match to TRBD1 covers 8 bases. Germline values: CDR1 SQVTM, CDR2 ANQGSEA. This CDR3 is 14 amino acids long. Germline trimming cut 8 bases from V and 1 base from J; bases unmatched to any gene: 9. In DNA, the CDR3 is TGCAGCTATCTGACAGGGGAGGGGAACACTGAAGCTTTCTTT. Protein product: CSYLTGEGNTEAFF.

The chain links TRBV5-8 to TRBJ2-1; 14 nucleotides match TRBD2. J lost 4 bases, V lost 3 bases, and 12 bases had no gene match. The CDR3 contains 19 residues. In germline, CDR1 is SGHTS, CDR2 YDEGEE. The CDR3 protein is CASSSGLAGANLNYNEQFF. As DNA, the CDR3 is TGTGCCAGCAGCTCGGGACTAGCGGGGGCCAACCTCAATTACAATGAGCAGTTCTTC. Full variable domain (missing parts from reference TRBV5-8 and TRBJ2-1): EAGVTQSPTHLIKTRGQQATLRCSPISGHTSVYWYQQALGLGLQFLLWYDEGEERNRGNFPPRFSGRQFPNYSSELNVNALELEDSALYLCASSSGLAGANLNYNEQFFGPGTRLTVL.

The J gene is TRBJ1-1, the V gene TRBV7-2, with 9 bases aligning to TRBD1. The length of the CDR3 is 15 residues. Trimming cost V 2 bases and J 3 bases; bases outside gene matches: 4. In germline, CDR1 is SGHTA, CDR2 FQGNSA. The CDR3 DNA sequence: TGTGCCAGCAGCTTATCTGGGACAGGGTACACTGAAGCTTTCTTT. Protein sequence: CASSLSGTGYTEAFF.

The rearrangement joins TRBV10-3 to TRBJ1-1; no clear D gene. The CDR3 has 14 residues. The germline CDR1 and CDR2 sequences are ENHRY and SYGVKD. Trimming stripped 3 bases from V and 2 bases from J, with 10 bases between. The CDR3 DNA reads as TGTGCCATCAGTGACTTCGACAAAAACACTGAAGCTTTCTTT. It is translated as CAISDFDKNTEAFF.

The chain joins TRBV7-2 to TRBJ2-7; D remains ambiguous. Germline-derived CDR1 and CDR2 are SGHTA and FQGNSA. The CDR3 has 15 amino acids. Trimming removed 0 bases at V and 3 bases at J, with 12 bases between. This CDR3 reads CASSLAQLKGYEQYF. The DNA of the CDR3 is TGTGCCAGCAGCTTAGCGCAGCTGAAAGGCTACGAGCAGTACTTC.

The chain recombines TRBV18 with TRBJ1-1, with TRBD1 identical over 7 bases. Germline CDR1 reads KGHSH; CDR2 reads LQKENI. Trimming took 4 bases from V and 6 from J; bases not matched to a gene: 11. The CDR3 consists of 15 residues. The CDR3 spells CASSQGAPWTPEAFF. The CDR3 coding sequence is TGTGCCAGCTCACAGGGGGCCCCATGGACCCCTGAAGCTTTCTTT.

The chain's CDR3 is CASSRDRVNTGELFF. The CDR3 DNA follows: TGTGCCAGCAGCCGTGACAGAGTAAACACCGGGGAGCTGTTTTTT. V usage is TRBV5-5 and J usage is TRBJ2-2; D may be TRBD1 (5 bases). Trimming stripped 4 bases from V and 2 bases from J, with 12 bases between. This CDR3 is 15 amino acids long. Germline V lookup: CDR1 SGHKS, CDR2 YYEKEE (reference sequence).

V is TRBV6-5 and J is TRBJ2-5, with D uncertain. Germline V gene data show CDR1 as MNHEY and CDR2 as SVGAGI. CDR3 length: 14 amino acids. Trimming removed 1 base at V and 2 bases at J, with 8 bases between. CDR3 in DNA: TGTGCCAGCAGTTACTGGGCAAGACAAGAGACCCAGTACTTC. Amino acids: CASSYWARQETQYF.